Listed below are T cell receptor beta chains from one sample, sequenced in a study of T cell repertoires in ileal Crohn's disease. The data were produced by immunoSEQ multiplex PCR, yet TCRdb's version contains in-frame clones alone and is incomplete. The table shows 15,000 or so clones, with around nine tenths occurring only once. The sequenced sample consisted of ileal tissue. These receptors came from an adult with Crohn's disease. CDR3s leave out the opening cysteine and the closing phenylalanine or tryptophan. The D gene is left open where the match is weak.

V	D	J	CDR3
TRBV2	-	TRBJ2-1	ASPRQGGSVNEQF
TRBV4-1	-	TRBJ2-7	ASSQDGETRQY
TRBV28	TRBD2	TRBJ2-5	ASSLAGGVHGETQY
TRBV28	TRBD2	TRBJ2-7	ASKVMSSGSSYEQY
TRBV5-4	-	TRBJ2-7	ASSSPGHNYEQY
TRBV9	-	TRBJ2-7	ASSSNLGTSFPYEQY
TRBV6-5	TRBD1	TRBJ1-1	ASSSRTGNTEAF
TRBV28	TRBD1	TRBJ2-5	ASSLGTGVGETQY
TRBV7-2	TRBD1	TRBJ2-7	ASSQAGGYEQY
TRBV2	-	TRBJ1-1	ASSEAGRGATEAF
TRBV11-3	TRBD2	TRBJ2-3	ASSLDGGRATDTQY
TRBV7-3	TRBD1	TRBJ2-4	ASRRAGTGAGWDKNIQY
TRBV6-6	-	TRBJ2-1	ASSYSVGEQF
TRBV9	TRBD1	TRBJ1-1	ASSPTGDRVTEAF
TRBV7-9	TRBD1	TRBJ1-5	ASSSGTGDHQPQH
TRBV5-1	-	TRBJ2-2	ASSLQAVTNTGELF
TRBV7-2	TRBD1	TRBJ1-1	ASSLFGTANTEAF
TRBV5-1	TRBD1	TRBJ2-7	ASSFQGAAYEQY
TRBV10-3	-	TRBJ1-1	AISLQAGGTEAF
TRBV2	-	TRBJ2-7	ASSASSYEQY
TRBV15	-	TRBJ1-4	ATSRGRINEKLF
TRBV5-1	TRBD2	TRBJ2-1	ASSYSSGENEQF
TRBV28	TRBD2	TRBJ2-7	ASGPGGSVGEQY
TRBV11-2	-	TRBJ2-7	ASSLGYQASYEQY
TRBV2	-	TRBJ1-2	ASSEGTGRSSYT
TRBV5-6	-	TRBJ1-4	ASTDGGSAGKLF
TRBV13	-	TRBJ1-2	ASSSTGGSYGYT
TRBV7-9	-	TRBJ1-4	ASSFTGEKLF
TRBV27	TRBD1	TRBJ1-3	ASGFTGDDSGNTIY
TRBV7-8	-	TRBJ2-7	ASSPGGLGGELLNYEQY
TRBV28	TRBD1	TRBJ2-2	ASSPGQGPTGELF
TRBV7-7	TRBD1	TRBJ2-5	ASSLGRGQGMGETQY
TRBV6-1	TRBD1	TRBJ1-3	ASSVSTTGSSKSSGNTIY
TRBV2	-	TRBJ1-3	ASREREGAGNTIY
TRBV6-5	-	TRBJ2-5	ASAVGETQY
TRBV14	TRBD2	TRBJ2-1	ASSPPTSGRKGEQF
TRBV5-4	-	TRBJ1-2	ASSPGQLDGYT